This T cell receptor (beta chain) was recorded in a study of response to subunit inactivated influenza vaccine. This clonotype was counted between two and nine times. The antigen is undetermined. TCRdb redid the calling of the RT-PCR reads with MiXCR, one entry per CDR3 protein. In the table there are 800,000 or so distinct CDR3 sequences, about 20% of which are singletons. General observations from the study: It was the authors' suggestion that each seasonal influenza vaccination recruits few new T cells.

V was trimmed by 6 bases and J by 5 bases, leaving 10 bases between them. CDR3 length: 12 residues. The specimen was PBMCs from blood, collected 5 days after vaccination. The chain joins TRBV12-3 or TRBV12-4 to TRBJ1-1, with D possibly matching TRBD1 (5 bases). The sequence came from a man aged 45-65 years who received an inactivated influenza vaccine. CDR3 bases: TGTGCCAGCAGAGCAAGGGGAACTGAAGCTTTCTTT. Translation: CASRARGTEAFF.